Listed below are T cell receptor beta chains from one sample, sequenced in a study of human T cells and chemical hapten exposure. In TCRdb, the RACE reads were re-called with MiXCR into one record per CDR3 protein. In the table there are 250,000 to 300,000 distinct CDR3 sequences, roughly 7.4% of which are singletons. Sample: whole blood, taken in connection with sensitization to the hapten diphenylcyclopropenone (DPC). The source is a man between 18 and 29 years old with alopecia areata. Some clones in this sample may be carry-over from other donors' samples. Each CDR3 is given with its conserved first and last residue. Fields, in order: D gene, CDR3 length, clone size, V gene, J gene, CDR3 protein, CDR3 DNA. D genes are given only for firm matches. Size is omitted from some rows. Given values are once, few, many or a class for expanded clones.

NA	14	many	TRBV5-1	TRBJ1-5	CASSFGGFNQPQHF	TGCGCCAGCAGCTTTGGGGGGTTCAATCAGCCCCAGCATTTT
NA	14	few	TRBV27	TRBJ1-1	CASSPRRENTEAFF	TGTGCCAGCAGTCCCCGTCGGGAAAACACTGAAGCTTTCTTT
NA	16	NA	TRBV6-6	TRBJ2-6	CASSYGPYSGANVLTF	TGTGCCAGCAGCTACGGACCCTACTCTGGGGCCAACGTCCTGACTTTC
TRBD1	16	many	TRBV6-2/TRBV6-3	TRBJ1-5	CASSSSGTGRNQPQHF	TGTGCCAGCAGTTCCTCCGGGACAGGGCGTAATCAGCCCCAGCATTTT
NA	14	few	TRBV6-6	TRBJ2-5	CASSYRGGRETQYF	TGTGCCAGCAGTTATCGCGGGGGCCGGGAGACCCAGTACTTC
NA	14	few	TRBV5-5	TRBJ1-2	CASSLEARVYGYTF	TGTGCCAGCAGCTTGGAGGCCAGGGTATATGGCTACACCTTC
NA	14	many	TRBV3-1	TRBJ1-3	CASSQMGPGNTIYF	TGTGCCAGCAGCCAAATGGGCCCTGGAAACACCATATATTTT
NA	13	NA	TRBV5-1	TRBJ1-5	CASRRGSNQPQHF	TGCGCCAGCAGGAGGGGGAGCAATCAGCCCCAGCATTTT
NA	16	NA	TRBV28	TRBJ1-6	CASSSPEDPRPTPLHF	TGTGCCAGCAGTTCTCCCGAGGACCCGCGACCGACACCCCTCCACTTT
NA	16	few	TRBV7-6	TRBJ1-5	CASSLSTGLAYQPQHF	TGTGCCAGCAGCTTGTCGACAGGACTCGCCTATCAGCCCCAGCATTTT
NA	12	few	TRBV3-1	TRBJ2-7	CASSQSHYEQYF	TGTGCCAGCAGCCAATCCCACTACGAGCAGTACTTC
NA	16	once	TRBV7-6	TRBJ1-3	CASSPRYRRRGNTIYF	TGTGCCAGCAGCCCCCGTTACAGGCGTAGAGGAAACACCATATATTTT
NA	10	many	TRBV18	TRBJ2-3	CASSQDTQYF	TGTGCCAGCTCACAAGATACGCAGTATTTT
NA	13	NA	TRBV4-3	TRBJ1-1	CASSPDRYTEAFF	TGCGCCAGCAGTCCAGACAGATACACTGAAGCTTTCTTT
TRBD2	14	NA	TRBV19	TRBJ2-3	CASTPSGGTDTQYF	TGTGCCAGTACCCCTAGCGGGGGCACAGATACGCAGTATTTT
TRBD1	13	NA	TRBV4-3	TRBJ1-5	CASSQQGDQPQHF	TGCGCCAGCAGCCAACAGGGGGATCAGCCCCAGCATTTT
NA	15	few	TRBV7-2	TRBJ2-1	CASSLVFTRPVQEFF	TGTGCCAGCAGCTTAGTATTTACCCGTCCTGTCCAGGAGTTCTTC
NA	14	few	TRBV10-3	TRBJ2-5	CAISAGTSQETQYF	TGTGCCATCAGTGCCGGGACCTCCCAAGAGACCCAGTACTTC
NA	17	many	TRBV7-2	TRBJ2-4	CASSLRSGGDGPNIQYF	TGTGCCAGCAGCTTAAGGTCAGGTGGGGACGGTCCGAACATTCAGTACTTC